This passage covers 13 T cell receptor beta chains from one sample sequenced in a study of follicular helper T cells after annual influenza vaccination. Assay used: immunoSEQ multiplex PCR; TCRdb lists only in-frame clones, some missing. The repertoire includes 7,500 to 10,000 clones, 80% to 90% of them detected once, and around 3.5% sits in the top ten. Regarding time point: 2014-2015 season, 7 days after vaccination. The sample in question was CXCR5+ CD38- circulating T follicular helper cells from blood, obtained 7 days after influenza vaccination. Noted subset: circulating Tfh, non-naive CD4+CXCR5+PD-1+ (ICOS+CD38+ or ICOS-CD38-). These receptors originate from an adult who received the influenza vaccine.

The CDR3 coding sequence is TGCGCCAGCTCGGAGGGGGCTGGGGCCAACGTCCTGACTTTC. Protein: CASSEGAGANVLTF. The V and J genes are TRBV5-1 and TRBJ2-6; the D call may be TRBD1 or TRBD2 (6 bases each). The CDR3 extends over 14 amino acids. Deletions cut 7 bases from V and 2 bases from J, with 10 bases between. Germline V gene sequence: CDR1 SGHRS, CDR2 YFSETQ.

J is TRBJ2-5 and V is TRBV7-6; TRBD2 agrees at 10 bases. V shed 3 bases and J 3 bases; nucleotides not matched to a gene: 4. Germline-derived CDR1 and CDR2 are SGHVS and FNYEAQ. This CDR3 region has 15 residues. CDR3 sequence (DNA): TGTGCCAGCAGCTTGAATGGACTAGCGGAAGAGACCCAGTACTTC. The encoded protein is CASSLNGLAEETQYF.

DNA for the CDR3: TGTGCCAGCAGTCCCGCAGGGGGCGCAAACACTGAAGCTTTCTTT. The encoded protein is CASSPAGGANTEAFF. V and J are TRBV28 and TRBJ1-1; 8 positions agree with TRBD1. Germline V CDR1 and CDR2: MDHEN, SYDVKM. This CDR3 has 15 amino acids. The V and J ends lost 5 bases and 2 bases, in that order; junction bases with no gene match: 7.

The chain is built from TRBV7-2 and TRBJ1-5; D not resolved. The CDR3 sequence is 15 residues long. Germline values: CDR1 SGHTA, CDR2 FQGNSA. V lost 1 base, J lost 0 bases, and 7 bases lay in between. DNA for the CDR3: TGTGCCAGCAGCTTAGTTTGGGATAGCAATCAGCCCCAGCATTTT. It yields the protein CASSLVWDSNQPQHF.

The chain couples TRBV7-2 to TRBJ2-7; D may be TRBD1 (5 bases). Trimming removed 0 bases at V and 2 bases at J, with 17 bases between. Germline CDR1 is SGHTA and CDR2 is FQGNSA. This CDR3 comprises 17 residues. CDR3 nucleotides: TGTGCCAGCAGCTTAGCGGCAGACAGAAGACCGACCTACGAGCAGTACTTC. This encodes CASSLAADRRPTYEQYF.

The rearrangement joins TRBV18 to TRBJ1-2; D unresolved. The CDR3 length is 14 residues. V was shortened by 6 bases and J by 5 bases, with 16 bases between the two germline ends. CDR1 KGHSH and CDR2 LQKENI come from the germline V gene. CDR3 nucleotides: TGTGCCAGCTCCGTCCGGGAGAAGGGTTATGGCTACACCTTC. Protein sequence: CASSVREKGYGYTF.

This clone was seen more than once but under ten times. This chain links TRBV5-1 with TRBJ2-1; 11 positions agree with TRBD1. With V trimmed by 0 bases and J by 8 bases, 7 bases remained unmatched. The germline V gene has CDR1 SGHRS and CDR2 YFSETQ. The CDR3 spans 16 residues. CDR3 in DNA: TGCGCCAGCAGCTTGGTCGGACAGGGGGCGGTCGATGAGCAGTTCTTC. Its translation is CASSLVGQGAVDEQFF. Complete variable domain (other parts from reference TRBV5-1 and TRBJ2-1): KAGVTQTPRYLIKTRGQQVTLSCSPISGHRSVSWYQQTPGQGLQFLFEYFSETQRNKGNFPGRFSGRQFSNSRSEMNVSTLELGDSALYLCASSLVGQGAVDEQFFGPGTRLTVL.

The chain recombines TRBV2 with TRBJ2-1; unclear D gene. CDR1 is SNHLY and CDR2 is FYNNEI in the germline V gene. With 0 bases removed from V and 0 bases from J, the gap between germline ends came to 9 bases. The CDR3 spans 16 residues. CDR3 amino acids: CASSEAKSSSYNEQFF. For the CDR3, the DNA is TGTGCCAGCAGTGAAGCGAAGTCAAGCTCCTACAATGAGCAGTTCTTC.

The CDR3 nucleotides read TGTGCCAGCAGCTTCACTAGCGGGAGGAGTGAGCAGTTCTTC. Its translation is CASSFTSGRSEQFF. The V and J genes are TRBV5-4 and TRBJ2-1, with 12 bases that match TRBD2. The CDR3 has 14 amino acids. Germline CDR1 SGHNT, CDR2 YYREEE (reference sequence). J lost 9 bases, V lost 2 bases, and 3 bases had no gene match. The full variable domain, in which reference TRBV5-4 and TRBJ2-1 provide the parts outside the CDR3, is ETGVTQSPTHLIKTRGQQVTLRCSSQSGHNTVSWYQQALGQGPQFIFQYYREEENGRGNFPPRFSGLQFPNYSSELNVNALELDDSALYLCASSFTSGRSEQFFGPGTRLTVL.

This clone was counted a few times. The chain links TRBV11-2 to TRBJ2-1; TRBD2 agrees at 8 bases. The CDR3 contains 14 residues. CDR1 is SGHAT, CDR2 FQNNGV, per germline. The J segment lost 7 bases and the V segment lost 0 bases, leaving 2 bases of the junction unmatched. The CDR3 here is CASSLDLAGNEQFF. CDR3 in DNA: TGTGCCAGCAGCTTAGACCTAGCGGGTAATGAGCAGTTCTTC.

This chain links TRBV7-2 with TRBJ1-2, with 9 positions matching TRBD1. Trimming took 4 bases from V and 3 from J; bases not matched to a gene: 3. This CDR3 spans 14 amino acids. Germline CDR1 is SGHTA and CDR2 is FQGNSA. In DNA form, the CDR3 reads TGTGCCAGCAGCTCGGGACAGGGATACTATGGCTACACCTTC. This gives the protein CASSSGQGYYGYTF.

The DNA of the CDR3 is TGTGCCAGCAGCGAATTCTCGGTCCAGCCCCAGCATTTT. It translates to CASSEFSVQPQHF. The rearrangement links TRBV7-2 to TRBJ1-5; D ambiguous. CDR1 and CDR2 from the germline V gene are SGHTA and FQGNSA. The CDR3 sequence is 13 residues long. Trimming removed 5 bases from V and 7 bases from J, with 12 bases in between.

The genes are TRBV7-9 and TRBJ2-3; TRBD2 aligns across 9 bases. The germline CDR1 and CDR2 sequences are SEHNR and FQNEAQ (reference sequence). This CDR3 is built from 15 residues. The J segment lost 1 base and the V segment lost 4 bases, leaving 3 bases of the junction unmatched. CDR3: CASSSIAGGTDTQYF. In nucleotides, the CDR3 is TGTGCCAGCAGCTCCATAGCGGGGGGCACAGATACGCAGTATTTT.